This TCR beta chain was sequenced in a study of blood T cell repertoires in COVID-19. Study context: COVID-19 samples from acute and convalescent phases originated in the United States, Italy and Spain. T cells, B-cell-depleted T cells, or PBMCs provided the cDNA or gDNA that served as material.

Per the authors' pipeline: Scientists estimated how many nucleated cells there were by amplifying reference gene primers. TCRdb keeps only in-frame clones here, not all; method: immunoSEQ multiplex PCR. V, J and clone size were drawn from that table, and D and trimming were deduced from the DNA. Among 200,000 or so clones, more than 75% were seen once, and the ten largest hold around 5.7%. After removal of 4 bases from V and 5 bases from J, the junction contained 9 bases not matched to a gene. Germline loops: CDR1 SGHTA, CDR2 FQGNSA. The CDR3 length is 15 residues. The sequencing sample was made of peripheral blood. The sequence was obtained from an elderly man with acute or convalescent COVID-19. The J gene is TRBJ1-1, the V gene TRBV7-2; 8 bases are a match to TRBD1. CDR3 loop: CASSYFRGLGTEAFF. CDR3 sequence (DNA): TGTGCCAGCAGCTACTTCAGGGGGCTGGGAACTGAAGCTTTCTTT.